This entry features one TCR beta chain sequence. The data were taken from a study of technical replicates of blood from several donors. Sequenced by immunoSEQ multiplex PCR; TCRdb stores in-frame clones only, minus some. The sample includes roughly 72,000 clones, roughly 97% of them seen just once. Material for sequencing was T cells isolated from PBMCs. This clonotype was sampled from a human donor in good health.

CDR3 amino acids: CASSVAGGPYEQYF. The CDR3 region has the DNA TGTGCCAGCAGCGTAGCAGGGGGCCCCTACGAGCAGTACTTC. This rearrangement joins TRBV9 to TRBJ2-7, with 8 positions matching TRBD1. Germline loops: CDR1 SGDLS, CDR2 YYNGEE. V gave up 0 bases and J gave up 2 bases; unmatched junction bases: 1. The CDR3 covers 14 residues. Filled out from reference TRBV9 and TRBJ2-7, the complete variable domain reads DSGVTQTPKHLITATGQRVTLRCSPRSGDLSVYWYQQSLDQGLQFLIQYYNGEERAKGNILERFSAQQFPDLHSELNLSSLELGDSALYFCASSVAGGPYEQYFGPGTRLTVT.